The T cell receptor (beta chain) under discussion was sequenced for a study of T cells after yellow fever vaccination. Study findings and constraints: After the booster, 96% of CD4 and just over 85% of CD8 primary-response clones were re-detected. Within FACS-sorted repertoires, abundant clonotypes contaminating from the bulk population could be present. Though weaker, the secondary response peaked faster, on day 5 versus 15.

Researchers made TCR cDNA using 5'RACE template switching, and this step added a universal primer site and UMIs. TCRdb analysed the 5' RACE reads with MiXCR anew, one entry per CDR3 protein. The sample lists nearly 900 distinct CDR3 sequences, 9.3% occurring once. This clonotype is deemed medium-sized (0.01 to 0.1%). The receptor was isolated from a man between 18 and 35 years old who received the YFV17D yellow fever vaccine. Here the sequenced sample was CD8+ T cells binding an NS4B(214-222) dextramer, sorted from PBMCs, taken roughly seven weeks after the first yellow fever vaccination.

The CDR3 here is CASSVDGIPQETQYF. The CDR3 DNA reads as TGTGCCAGCAGCGTAGACGGTATACCCCAAGAGACCCAGTACTTC. The chain joins TRBV9 to TRBJ2-5; the D is unclear. Per germline, CDR1 SGDLS and CDR2 YYNGEE. There are 15 residues in the CDR3. Trimming removed 0 bases at V and 1 base at J, with 10 bases between. The full variable domain, in which reference TRBV9 and TRBJ2-5 provide the parts outside the CDR3, is DSGVTQTPKHLITATGQRVTLRCSPRSGDLSVYWYQQSLDQGLQFLIQYYNGEERAKGNILERFSAQQFPDLHSELNLSSLELGDSALYFCASSVDGIPQETQYFGPGTRLLVL.